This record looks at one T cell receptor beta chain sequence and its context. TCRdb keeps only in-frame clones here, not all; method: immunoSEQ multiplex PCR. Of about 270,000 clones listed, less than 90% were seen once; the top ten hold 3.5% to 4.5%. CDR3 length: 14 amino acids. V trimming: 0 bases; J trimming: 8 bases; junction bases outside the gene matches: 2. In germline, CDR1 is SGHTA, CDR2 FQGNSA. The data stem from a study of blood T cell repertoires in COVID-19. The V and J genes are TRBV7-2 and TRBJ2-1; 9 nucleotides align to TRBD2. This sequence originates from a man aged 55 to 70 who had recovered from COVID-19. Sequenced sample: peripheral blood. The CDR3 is CASSLASGGYEQFF. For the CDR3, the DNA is TGTGCCAGCAGCTTAGCTAGCGGGGGCTATGAGCAGTTCTTC.